This T cell receptor (beta chain) derives from a study of beta chain features in type 1 diabetes. Whole-study findings and limits: A moderate, significant TCRB CDR3 shortening appeared in type 1 diabetes across four CD4+ subsets. More deletions and fewer insertions at VDJ junctions were found in patients with type 1 diabetes.

Sequencing targeted expressed TCRB transcripts, as all isolated RNA had been reverse transcribed. Assay: immunoSEQ multiplex PCR; the TCRdb copy retains only in-frame clones and omits some. The table has around 44,000 clones, over 60% seen once. The germline gives CDR1 LNHNV, CDR2 YYDKDF (reference sequence). Trimming removed 0 bases at V and 2 bases at J, with 5 bases between. This CDR3 has 15 residues. Of note for this clone: Its antigen is unknown.

The sequence derives from a woman under 30 with type 1 diabetes. The sequenced material came from Tregs from blood. V gene TRBV15 combines with J gene TRBJ2-6; D remains unclear. The CDR3 coding sequence is TGTGCCACCAGCAGAGACAGGACTGGGGCCAACGTCCTGACTTTC. This sequence encodes CATSRDRTGANVLTF.